The 26 T cell receptor beta chains below all came from one sample that was sequenced in a study of Ad26.COV2.S vaccination and SARS-CoV-2 variants. Treatment noted: some 20 received Ad26.COV2.S at low or high dose, single or two shots; a few received placebo; per-sample allocation not given. Specimen acquisition occurred on day 63 following the initial vaccine or placebo injection. Clones were sequenced by immunoSEQ multiplex PCR, and TCRdb holds only the in-frame ones, with some missing. The repertoire includes 200,000 to 250,000 clones, 88% of them detected once, and around 10% sits in the top ten. The sample in question was peripheral blood, obtained in a trial of Ad26.COV2.S vaccine versus placebo. These receptors all stem from a person aged 18-65 years who received the Ad26.COV2.S COVID-19 vaccine or a placebo.

The genes are TRBV28 and TRBJ1-4, with 7 bases aligning to TRBD1. CDR1 is MDHEN and CDR2 is SYDVKM in the germline V gene. V gave up 3 bases and J gave up 6 bases; unmatched junction bases: 13. The CDR3 covers 17 residues. CDR3 DNA sequence: TGTGCCAGCAGTTTTTTTCTCAGGACAGGAAGGGATGAAAAACTGTTTTTT. Protein: CASSFFLRTGRDEKLFF. Variable domain in full (rest from reference TRBV28 and TRBJ1-4): DVKVTQSSRYLVKRTGEKVFLECVQDMDHENMFWYRQDPGLGLRLIYFSYDVKMKEKGDIPEGYSVSREKKERFSLILESASTNQTSMYLCASSFFLRTGRDEKLFFGSGTQLSVL.

J is TRBJ2-1 and V is TRBV28; D is unclear. The CDR3 extends over 13 amino acids. V shed 7 bases and J shed 2 bases, with 9 bases lying between them. CDR1 MDHEN and CDR2 SYDVKM come from the germline V gene. The CDR3 bases are TGTGCCAGCATTCAAGGTACCTACAATGAGCAGTTCTTC. It specifies CASIQGTYNEQFF.

The rearrangement joins TRBV9 to TRBJ2-5; 13 bases are shared with TRBD2. This CDR3 contains 14 residues. CDR1 SGDLS and CDR2 YYNGEE come from the germline V gene. Losses at the gene ends were 0 bases for V and 7 bases for J; bases not matched to a gene: 0. CDR3 residues: CASSVGTSGGTQYF. CDR3 in DNA: TGTGCCAGCAGCGTAGGGACTAGCGGGGGGACCCAGTACTTC.

Notes on this clone: A junction boundary mismatches the germline segment, possibly from a read error. The rearrangement links TRBV3-1 (or the pseudogene TRBV3-2) to TRBJ1-1; a possible D gene is TRBD1 (6 bases). This CDR3 comprises 14 residues. Per germline, CDR1 LGHDT and CDR2 YNNKEL (reference sequence). The CDR3 here is CASSQSGTKEPPPF. CDR3 sequence (DNA): TGTGCCAGCAGCCAGTCCGGGACAAAAGAACCCCCCCCGTTT.

The rearrangement links TRBV5-5 to TRBJ1-6; D not certain. The CDR3 has 15 residues. V shed 4 bases and J shed 0 bases, with 8 bases lying between them. Germline CDR1 SGHKS, CDR2 YYEKEE (reference sequence). CDR3: CASSPQSSYNSPLHF. CDR3 in DNA: TGTGCCAGCAGCCCGCAGAGCTCCTATAATTCACCCCTCCACTTT.

V gene TRBV30 combines with J gene TRBJ2-7; D not resolved. Germline CDR1 reads GTSNPN; CDR2 reads SVGIG (reference sequence). The CDR3 is 12 amino acids. V was pared by 4 bases and J by 4 bases, with 11 bases between. CDR3 coding DNA: TGTGCCTGGACCCACGACGGTTACGAGCAGTACTTC. Protein sequence: CAWTHDGYEQYF.

This chain links TRBV25-1 with TRBJ1-4, with 7 nucleotides matching TRBD1. Losses at the gene ends were 4 bases for V and 5 bases for J; bases not matched to a gene: 7. CDR1 is MGHDK and CDR2 is SYGVNS in the germline V gene. The length of the CDR3 is 15 residues. In nucleotides, the CDR3 is TGTGCCAGCAGTGTTCCGGGACAGCTGAATGAAAAACTGTTTTTT. Translated: CASSVPGQLNEKLFF.

J is TRBJ2-5 and V is TRBV7-2; 8 bases align to TRBD1. Germline-derived CDR1 and CDR2 are SGHTA and FQGNSA. The CDR3 is made up of 17 amino acids. V gave up 2 bases and J gave up 4 bases; unmatched junction bases: 12. The CDR3 DNA follows: TGTGCCAGCAGCTTACTCCCCCACCGGGACAGGCTAGAGACCCAGTACTTC. The encoded protein is CASSLLPHRDRLETQYF. Combining the CDR3 with reference TRBV7-2 and TRBJ2-5 gives the whole variable domain GAGVSQSPSNKVTEKGKDVELRCDPISGHTALYWYRQSLGQGLEFLIYFQGNSAPDKSGLPSDRFSAERTGGSVSTLTIQRTQQEDSAVYLCASSLLPHRDRLETQYFGPGTRLLVL.

The chain couples TRBV4-3 to TRBJ1-3, with no clear D. Trimming removed 1 base at V and 0 bases at J, with 13 bases between. CDR3 length: 17 amino acids. Germline values: CDR1 LGHNA, CDR2 YSLEER. This chain's CDR3 is CASSQGGGVHSGNTIYF. The CDR3 region has the DNA TGCGCCAGCAGCCAAGGAGGAGGCGTTCACTCTGGAAACACCATATATTTT.

The genes are TRBV6-5 and TRBJ2-2; D uncertain. In germline, CDR1 is MNHEY, CDR2 SVGAGI. The CDR3 is 15 amino acids. V lost 8 bases and J 5 bases, leaving 18 bases between the germline ends. The CDR3 bases are TGTGCCAGCTTCCACGAAGGTGTCCTTACCGGGGAGCTGTTTTTT. Its protein product is CASFHEGVLTGELFF.

The gene calls are TRBV6-5 and TRBJ2-2, with D unresolved. Germline CDR1 is MNHEY and CDR2 is SVGAGI. The ends were cut back, 5 bases at V and 4 bases at J, with 8 bases in the middle. The CDR3 is 13 amino acids. The CDR3: CASSLYSTGELFF. The CDR3 DNA reads TGTGCCAGCAGTCTTTATTCCACCGGGGAGCTGTTTTTT.

As DNA, the CDR3 is TGTGCCAGCTCACCGCTTCCGGGACAGTCGAATAAAATGAACACTGAAGCTTTCTTT. It is translated as CASSPLPGQSNKMNTEAFF. The chain has TRBV18 and TRBJ1-1; 7 bases map to TRBD1. The CDR3 sequence is 19 residues long. CDR1 is KGHSH and CDR2 is LQKENI in the germline V gene. V lost 3 bases and J lost 0; bases outside the gene matches: 16. Complete variable domain (other parts from reference TRBV18 and TRBJ1-1): NAGVMQNPRHLVRRRGQEARLRCSPMKGHSHVYWYRQLPEEGLKFMVYLQKENIIDESGMPKERFSAEFPKEGPSILRIQQVVRGDSAAYFCASSPLPGQSNKMNTEAFFGQGTRLTVV.

The chain recombines TRBV7-6 with TRBJ2-7, with TRBD1 as a possible D gene (5 bases). Germline CDR1 and CDR2: SGHVS and FNYEAQ. Trimming took 0 bases from V and 8 from J, leaving 11 bases between them. The CDR3 contains 13 residues. The CDR3 protein is CASSLAQGSKQYF. CDR3 nucleotides: TGTGCCAGCAGCTTAGCGCAGGGCTCCAAGCAGTACTTC.

The chain links TRBV6-6 to TRBJ1-2, with 7 nucleotides matching TRBD1. Germline assignment: CDR1 MNHNY and CDR2 SVGAGI (reference sequence). CDR3 size: 13 residues. The V segment lost 2 bases and the J segment 7 bases; nucleotides outside the gene matches: 4. CDR3 sequence (DNA): TGTGCCAGCAGTTACCTCCCAGGGGGTGGCTACACCTTC. Translated: CASSYLPGGGYTF.

The table lists this clone with a few counts. The chain has TRBV30 and TRBJ2-7; unclear D gene. The germline gives CDR1 GTSNPN, CDR2 SVGIG (reference sequence). The germline V and J ends were trimmed by 4 bases and 0 bases, with 13 bases remaining between them. The length of the CDR3 is 14 residues. CDR3 amino acids: CAWTFGASSYEQYF. CDR3 coding DNA: TGTGCCTGGACCTTCGGAGCCAGCTCCTACGAGCAGTACTTC. The full variable domain, with the rest looked up from reference TRBV30 and TRBJ2-7, is SQTIHQWPATLVQPVGSPLSLECTVEGTSNPNLYWYRQAAGRGLQLLFYSVGIGQISSEVPQNLSASRPQDRQFILSSKKLLLSDSGFYLCAWTFGASSYEQYFGPGTRLTVT.

As DNA, the CDR3 is TGTGCCAGCAGCTTGAAGGGGCAGTCCACAGATACGCAGTATTTT. It yields the protein CASSLKGQSTDTQYF. The chain employs TRBV5-4 and TRBJ2-3; D possibly corresponds to TRBD1 (5 bases). Trimming pared 1 base from V and 2 bases from J, leaving 11 bases between. From germline, CDR1 is SGHNT and CDR2 YYREEE (reference sequence). This CDR3 is built from 15 residues.

This clone was observed once. The genes are TRBV5-1 and TRBJ1-5; D gene ambiguous. CDR1 and CDR2 from the germline V gene are SGHRS and YFSETQ. CDR3 length equals 14 residues. Trimming removed 2 bases at V and 5 bases at J, with 11 bases between. The CDR3 DNA sequence: TGCGCCAGCAGCTTTGAAGGGTTGGATCAGCCCCAGCATTTT. This codes for CASSFEGLDQPQHF.

As for this clone: One junction end disagrees with the germline gene, perhaps due to a read error. The V gene is TRBV7-7, the J gene TRBJ2-7; weak D call: TRBD2 (6 bases). The CDR3 contains 13 residues. CDR1 is SSHAT, CDR2 FNYEAQ, per germline (reference sequence). This chain's CDR3 is CASSLLGGYEQYF. As DNA, the CDR3 is TGTGCTAGCAGCTTATTGGGGGGCTACGAGCAGTACTTC.

CDR3: CASSWDRVETQYF. Here the CDR3 DNA reads TGTGCCAGCAGTTGGGACAGGGTGGAGACCCAGTACTTC. This chain connects TRBV12-3 or TRBV12-4 to TRBJ2-5; 9 nucleotides align to TRBD1. This CDR3 is built from 13 residues. V shed 4 bases, J shed 5 bases, and the junction held 2 bases outside the gene matches.

This chain joins TRBV6-2 or TRBV6-3 and TRBJ2-7, with 13 positions matching TRBD2. This CDR3 spans 17 amino acids. The trim removed 4 bases at V and 0 bases at J, leaving 6 bases unmatched. Looked up from germline, CDR1 is MNHEY and CDR2 is SVGEGT. CDR3 in amino acids: CASSSAGLAGYSYEQYF. CDR3 DNA: TGTGCCAGCAGTTCGGCGGGACTAGCGGGATACTCCTACGAGCAGTACTTC.

The chain is built from TRBV6-1 and TRBJ1-5; no clear D gene. Germline V lookup: CDR1 MNHNS, CDR2 SASEGT. The CDR3 runs to 14 residues. The V end lost 3 bases, the J end lost 1 base, and 7 bases lay between the germline ends. This CDR3 reads CASSDIRSNQPQHF. The CDR3 nucleotides are TGTGCCAGCAGTGACATTCGAAGCAATCAGCCCCAGCATTTT.

The chain is built from TRBV10-3 and TRBJ2-3; 7 bases match TRBD1. V dropped 6 bases and J dropped 4; count of bases not matched to a gene: 16. Germline V CDR1 and CDR2: ENHRY, SYGVKD. This CDR3 has 17 amino acids. CDR3 sequence (DNA): TGTGCCATCAGGAGTCGGGTTACTTCCCAGGGGGCAGATACGCAGTATTTT. Its protein product is CAIRSRVTSQGADTQYF.

This clone was picked up a small number of times. The rearrangement joins TRBV14 to TRBJ2-1; D possibly corresponds to TRBD2 (5 bases). The CDR3 contains 15 residues. Trimming removed 4 bases at V and 3 bases at J, with 13 bases between. The germline gives CDR1 SGHDN, CDR2 FVKESK. CDR3 sequence (DNA): TGTGCCAGCAGCCTAGCGTTCCCCAACTACAATGAGCAGTTCTTC. Amino acids: CASSLAFPNYNEQFF.

The chain carries TRBV5-3 and TRBJ1-4; D uncertain. TRBV5-3 is treated as an ORF (open reading frame) with a function not yet certain. Trimming stripped 0 bases from V and 12 bases from J, with 9 bases between. This CDR3 spans 12 amino acids. The CDR3: CARSLGLPELFF. The CDR3, as DNA: TGTGCCAGAAGCTTGGGCCTCCCGGAACTGTTTTTT.

There are a few counts of this clone. The rearrangement uses TRBV6-5 and TRBJ2-7; tentative D call: TRBD1 (6 bases). Germline CDR1 reads MNHEY; CDR2 reads SVGAGI. This CDR3 has 14 residues. V lost 6 bases to trimming and J lost 4 bases, with 16 bases between them. In DNA form, the CDR3 reads TGTGCCAGCAGAACCCAGGGGTTGGGGTACGAGCAGTACTTC. Protein product: CASRTQGLGYEQYF.

V usage is TRBV11-2 and J usage is TRBJ2-4; D is possibly TRBD1 or TRBD2 (6 bases each). V lost 5 bases and J 6 bases, leaving 23 bases between the germline ends. The CDR3 has 17 residues. CDR1 and CDR2 from the germline V gene are SGHAT and FQNNGV. CDR3 residues: CASSPASLWRGRNIQYF. CDR3 nucleotides: TGTGCCAGCAGCCCCGCCAGTTTGTGGAGGGGGAGAAACATTCAGTACTTC.